These T cell receptor beta chains were read from a single sample in a study of blood T cell repertoires in COVID-19. Using immunoSEQ multiplex PCR, the repertoire was profiled, and TCRdb retains in-frame clones only, with some absent. The sample holds fewer than 250,000 clones; roughly 88% are singletons and the top ten take 5% to 6%. The sample was peripheral blood. The receptor source for this set is a woman of 80 years or more with COVID-19, enrolled during active disease. CDR3s include the opening cysteine and the closing phenylalanine or tryptophan. D genes are given only for firm matches. A clone size is listed for some rows: how often the clone was seen (once, few, many), or a class if it is expanded.

NA TRBJ2-7 NA TRBV5-1 TGCGCCAGCAGCTTAGAACTAACCCTAGAGTGGAACGAGCAGTACTTC CASSLELTLEWNEQYF
NA TRBJ1-2 TRBD1 TRBV10-3 TGTGCCATCAGAAAGGACAGGGGGACTGGGTATGGCTACACCTTC CAIRKDRGTGYGYTF
NA TRBJ2-3 TRBD2 TRBV7-2 TGTGCCAGCAGCTTAGGGCTAGCGGGGGGGCGAGATACGCAGTATTTT CASSLGLAGGRDTQYF
NA TRBJ1-2 NA TRBV29-1 TGCAGCGTTGAACAGGCAGGTATCTCCTATGGCTACACCTTC CSVEQAGISYGYTF
NA TRBJ2-3 NA TRBV4-1 TGCGCCAGCAGCCAATCGGGGTCGGGGGGCCCCACAGATACGCAGTATTTT CASSQSGSGGPTDTQYF
NA TRBJ2-2 NA TRBV18 TGTGCCAGCTCCCCCAGGACTGAGAACACCGGGGAGCTGTTTTTT CASSPRTENTGELFF
few TRBJ1-2 TRBD1 TRBV19 TGTGCCAGTAGATGGGGACAGGACTATGGCTACACCTTC CASRWGQDYGYTF
NA TRBJ2-4 NA TRBV10-1 TGCGCCAGCAGTGAGACCCGGAGTTTAGCCAAAAACATTCAGTACTTC CASSETRSLAKNIQYF
NA TRBJ1-2 NA TRBV6-1 TGTGCCAGCAGTGATCAGGCTAACTATGGCTACACCTTC CASSDQANYGYTF
NA TRBJ2-2 NA TRBV6-5 TGTGCCAGCAGAAACTTACGGGGTACCGGGGAGCTGTTTTTT CASRNLRGTGELFF
NA TRBJ1-3 NA TRBV5-3 TGTGCCAGAAGCCCCCGTCCTACCCTCTCTGGAAACACCATATATTTT CARSPRPTLSGNTIYF
NA TRBJ1-2 NA TRBV3-1/TRBV3-2 TGTGCCAGCAGCCTCTCTCCGGGACTCATCCCCCGTGGCTACACCTTC CASSLSPGLIPRGYTF
NA TRBJ1-1 NA TRBV5-1 TGCGCCAGCAGCTTGGTCGAGCCCCCGAACAGGGCAAATCCTCGGGACACTGAAGCTTTCTTT CASSLVEPPNRANPRDTEAFF
NA TRBJ1-2 NA TRBV6-5 TGTGCCAGCAGCCTGGACGGGGTTGGGGGCTACACCTTC CASSLDGVGGYTF
few TRBJ2-2 TRBD1 TRBV5-1 TGCGCCAGCAGCGCACCGGGACAGGGGGCCGCCGGGGAGCTGTTTTTT CASSAPGQGAAGELFF
NA TRBJ2-1 TRBD1 TRBV7-9 TGTGCCAGCAGTCGACAGGGGTCCTACAATGAGCAGTTCTTC CASSRQGSYNEQFF
NA TRBJ1-4 TRBD1 TRBV3-1/TRBV3-2 TGTGCCAGCAGCCACCGCCGACAGGGGGAAAAACTGTTTTTT CASSHRRQGEKLFF
NA TRBJ1-5 NA TRBV20-1 TGCAGAGCCCAGCCCCAGCATTTT CRAQPQHF
NA TRBJ2-2 TRBD1 TRBV28 TGTGCCAGCAGAACAGGGGGCTCCGGGGAGCTGTTTTTT CASRTGGSGELFF
NA TRBJ1-2 NA TRBV7-8 TGTGCCAGCAGCTTGGGGCTTACTAACTATGGCTACACCTTC CASSLGLTNYGYTF
NA TRBJ1-1 NA TRBV28 TGTGCCAGCAGTTTAATTAGGACACGCAACACTGAAGCTTTCTTT CASSLIRTRNTEAFF
few TRBJ1-5 NA TRBV6-5 TGTGCCAGCATCCTCGCGAGCAGGATCAATCAGCCCCAGCATTTT CASILASRINQPQHF
NA TRBJ2-5 TRBD1 TRBV18 TGTGCCAGCTCATCGACAGGGGGCGCAGAGACCCAGTACTTC CASSSTGGAETQYF
NA TRBJ2-6 NA TRBV5-6 TGTGCCAGCAGCAGACAGATCGCTGGGGCCAACGTCCTGACTTTC CASSRQIAGANVLTF
NA TRBJ1-2 NA TRBV2 TGTGCCAGCTTCGGAGAATATGGTGGCTACACCTTC CASFGEYGGYTF
NA TRBJ2-2 NA TRBV10-3 TGTGCCATCAGTGAGTGGGCGGGTAACACCGGGGAGCTGTTTTTT CAISEWAGNTGELFF
NA TRBJ2-1 NA TRBV18 TGTGCCAGCTCACCACCCTTGGGGGCTCCGTCCAAGAATGAGCAGTTCTTC CASSPPLGAPSKNEQFF
NA TRBJ2-5 TRBD2 TRBV9 TGTGCCAGCAGCCCCCAAAGCGGGGGGGCCCAAGAGACCCAGTACTTC CASSPQSGGAQETQYF
NA TRBJ1-5 TRBD1 TRBV4-1 TGCGCCAGCAGCCAAGTAGGATTATCGACAGGGCGTCAGCCCCAGCATTTT CASSQVGLSTGRQPQHF
NA TRBJ2-1 TRBD2 TRBV18 TGTGCCAGCTCATCATCTAGCGGGGATAACGGTGAGCAGTTCTTC CASSSSSGDNGEQFF
once TRBJ2-1 TRBD2 TRBV6-5 TGTGCCAGCACCCGCGGCGGGGGGGCCAACGATGAGCAGTTCTTC CASTRGGGANDEQFF
NA TRBJ1-2 TRBD1 TRBV5-1 TGCGCCAGCAGCCGGACCGGGACAGGGATAGGAGCTAACTATGGCTACACCTTC CASSRTGTGIGANYGYTF
NA TRBJ1-5 NA TRBV7-9 TGTGCCAGCACGAAAACGGGCAGGGGAGTCGATCAGCCCCAGCATTTT CASTKTGRGVDQPQHF
NA TRBJ2-3 NA TRBV9 TGTGCCAGTTCCAAACCCGGGTCAGCGGCTAGCACAGATACGCAGTATTTT CASSKPGSAASTDTQYF
NA TRBJ2-2 TRBD2 TRBV19 TGTGCCAGTAAGGCCAGGGAGGGCACCGGGGAGCTGTTTTTT CASKAREGTGELFF
NA TRBJ1-4 TRBD1 TRBV7-9 TGTGCCAGCAGCATTCGACAGGGCTCAACTAATGAAAAACTGTTTTTT CASSIRQGSTNEKLFF
once TRBJ1-5 NA TRBV3-1/TRBV3-2 TGTGCCAGCAGCCAGGGAGGGGGGGGACAGCCCCAGCATTTT CASSQGGGGQPQHF
NA TRBJ1-1 NA TRBV5-1 TGCGCCAGCAGCTGGACACTTTCGAACACTGAAGCTTTCTTT CASSWTLSNTEAFF
NA TRBJ2-4 TRBD1 TRBV7-8 TGTGCCAGCAGCTCCCACGCCGGGACAGACAAAAACATTCAGTACTTC CASSSHAGTDKNIQYF
NA TRBJ1-2 TRBD1 TRBV4-1 TGCGCCAGCAGCCCGTCCCCAGGGGGCTCCTATGGCTACACCTTC CASSPSPGGSYGYTF
NA TRBJ1-1 NA TRBV30 TGTGCCTGGAGTGTGCAGGAGAACACTGAAGCTTTCTTT CAWSVQENTEAFF
NA TRBJ1-1 TRBD1 TRBV29-1 TGCAGCGCCAGGACAGGGGCTGAAGCTTTCTTT CSARTGAEAFF
NA TRBJ1-1 NA TRBV18 TGTGCCAGCTCACCATCTTTTGGAGTTGCTGAAGCTTTCTTT CASSPSFGVAEAFF
NA TRBJ2-2 TRBD2 TRBV19 TGTGCCAGTAACCCACTAGCGGGGGAGGCCGGGGAGCTGTTTTTT CASNPLAGEAGELFF
NA TRBJ2-3 TRBD2 TRBV30 TGTGCCTGGAGTTTCGGGGGGGGCATGGATACGCAGTATTTT CAWSFGGGMDTQYF
NA TRBJ1-1 TRBD1 TRBV18 TGTGCCAGCTCACCACCACCTAAACCAGGGGGCGGCACTGAAGCTTTCTTT CASSPPPKPGGGTEAFF
NA TRBJ2-7 NA TRBV28 TGTGCCAGCAGTTTCGGGGGTTCCATAACCTACGAGCAGTACTTC CASSFGGSITYEQYF
NA TRBJ2-1 TRBD2 TRBV7-3 TGTGCCAGCAGCTCTAGCGGGTTCTACAATGAGCAGTTCTTC CASSSSGFYNEQFF
few TRBJ1-3 NA TRBV9 TGTGCCAGCAGCCCCTCGGGAAACACCATATATTTT CASSPSGNTIYF
once TRBJ2-3 NA TRBV5-1 TGCGCCAGCAGCGTAAACGGCGGAGGGGCAGATACGCAGTATTTT CASSVNGGGADTQYF
NA TRBJ1-2 TRBD1 TRBV28 TGTGCCAGCAGTTTAGAACAGGGGAGAAACTATGGCTACACCTTC CASSLEQGRNYGYTF
NA TRBJ2-3 NA TRBV7-6 TGTGCCAGCAGCTTAGCGGGGGCCCGCACAGATACGCAGTATTTT CASSLAGARTDTQYF
NA TRBJ1-2 NA TRBV18 TGTGCCAGCTCACCACAGACAGACCTTAGGGTTGGCTACACCTTC CASSPQTDLRVGYTF
NA TRBJ2-5 NA TRBV11-1 TGTGCCAGCAGCACCCGCACAGCTAAGCAAGAGACCCAGTACTTC CASSTRTAKQETQYF
NA TRBJ2-1 TRBD1 TRBV7-8 TGTGCCAGCAGGTTAGAGGGGGCGAGCTCCTACAATGAGCAGTTCTTC CASRLEGASSYNEQFF
NA TRBJ2-7 TRBD2 TRBV7-2 TGTGCCAGCAGCTTTAGCGGGGGGACCTACGAGCAGTACTTC CASSFSGGTYEQYF
NA TRBJ1-1 NA TRBV19 TGTGCCAGTAGGAGGACAACCAACACTGAAGCTTTCTTT CASRRTTNTEAFF
NA TRBJ2-5 NA TRBV4-1 TGCGCCAGCAGCCAATCACCGGGGGTTCAAGAGACCCAGTACTTC CASSQSPGVQETQYF